The 18 T cell receptor beta chains below come from one sample, sequenced in a study of T cell changes during pregnancy in multiple sclerosis. TCRdb's copy holds only in-frame clones and misses some; the assay was immunoSEQ multiplex PCR. The sample holds about 94,000 clones, around 94% seen once. Sample: peripheral blood, taken in the third trimester of pregnancy. The receptor set was obtained from a female donor with multiple sclerosis, enrolled in a pregnancy study.

The chain uses TRBV19 and TRBJ1-2, with 7 positions matching TRBD1. Germline lookup yields CDR1 LNHDA and CDR2 SQIVND (reference sequence). The V segment lost 7 bases and the J segment 4 bases; nucleotides outside the gene matches: 6. The CDR3 sequence is 13 residues long. CDR3 nucleotide sequence: TGTGCCAGTACCCGGACAGGTTCCTATGGCTACACCTTC. Its translation: CASTRTGSYGYTF.

The chain recombines TRBV9 with TRBJ2-7, with no clear D. Germline V gene lookup returns CDR1 SGDLS and CDR2 YYNGEE. The CDR3 length is 14 residues. Between the trimmed V and J ends, which lost 0 bases and 6 bases, there was a span of 13 bases. CDR3 protein: CASSVGSDAGEQYF. The CDR3 DNA follows: TGTGCCAGCAGCGTAGGGAGTGATGCCGGCGAGCAGTACTTC.

The rearrangement links TRBV9 to TRBJ2-2; 9 positions match TRBD2. Germline V CDR1 and CDR2: SGDLS, YYNGEE. Germline trimming cut 1 base from V and 6 bases from J; bases unmatched to any gene: 7. The CDR3 totals 16 residues. CDR3 sequence (DNA): TGTGCCAGCAGCGTAACAGCGGGAGGTGGTTCCGGGGAGCTGTTTTTT. This codes for CASSVTAGGGSGELFF. The full variable domain, its missing parts supplied by reference TRBV9 and TRBJ2-2, is DSGVTQTPKHLITATGQRVTLRCSPRSGDLSVYWYQQSLDQGLQFLIQYYNGEERAKGNILERFSAQQFPDLHSELNLSSLELGDSALYFCASSVTAGGGSGELFFGEGSRLTVL.

The J gene is TRBJ1-5, the V gene TRBV19; D uncertain. The V end lost 8 bases, the J end lost 3 bases, and 14 bases lay between the germline ends. Germline CDR1 reads LNHDA; CDR2 reads SQIVND (reference sequence). The CDR3 contains 14 residues. The CDR3 region has the DNA TGTGCCAGTTCCCCGGGAATCTTCAATCAGCCCCAGCATTTT. Protein sequence: CASSPGIFNQPQHF.

The chain employs TRBV11-2 and TRBJ1-1, with TRBD1 matching over 8 bases. V lost 1 base and J lost 4; bases outside the gene matches: 8. The CDR3 runs 16 residues. Germline loops: CDR1 SGHAT, CDR2 FQNNGV. The CDR3 loop is CASSLGQGAVGTEAFF. CDR3 sequence (DNA): TGTGCCAGCAGCTTAGGCCAGGGGGCGGTTGGCACTGAAGCTTTCTTT.

This rearrangement joins TRBV5-1 to TRBJ2-7; perhaps TRBD2 as D (6 bases). Germline CDR1 SGHRS, CDR2 YFSETQ. Trimming shortened V by 0 bases and J by 6 bases, and 7 bases separated the two germline ends. The CDR3 is 12 amino acids. The CDR3 region has the DNA TGCGCCAGCAGCTTGGGGGGGGTCGAGCAGTACTTC. Translating gives CASSLGGVEQYF.

The rearrangement joins TRBV7-2 to TRBJ1-2, with 8 positions matching TRBD1. The V gene's germline CDR1 is SGHTA and CDR2 FQGNSA. V was pared by 1 base and J by 8 bases, with 3 bases of the junction left unmatched. The CDR3 spans 13 residues. CDR3 sequence reads: CASSLGRGRGYTF. The CDR3, as DNA: TGTGCCAGCAGCTTAGGCAGGGGGCGAGGCTACACCTTC.

V usage is TRBV29-1 and J usage is TRBJ1-2; TRBD1 might be the D (5 bases). CDR3 length: 13 residues. Germline-derived CDR1 and CDR2 are SQVTM and ANQGSEA. V was cut by 6 bases and J by 4 bases, with 15 bases left in between. The CDR3 loop reads CSVDDSTFYGYTF. In DNA form, the CDR3 reads TGCAGCGTAGACGACAGTACTTTCTATGGCTACACCTTC.

V is TRBV27 and J is TRBJ2-7; a weak D match, TRBD1 (5 bases). V was trimmed by 5 bases and J by 2 bases, leaving 13 bases between them. This CDR3 comprises 14 residues. Germline V lookup: CDR1 MNHEY, CDR2 SMNVEV (reference sequence). CDR3 sequence: CASSPLDRTYEQYF. For the CDR3, the DNA is TGTGCCAGCAGTCCCCTAGACAGAACCTACGAGCAGTACTTC.

The rearrangement joins TRBV23-1 to TRBJ1-5; 10 bases match TRBD1. TRBV23-1 carries the ORF label, with uncertain function. V gave up 4 bases and J gave up 3 bases; unmatched junction bases: 6. CDR3 length: 16 amino acids. The CDR3 sequence: CASSRPGQGVNQPQHF. The CDR3 region has the DNA TGCGCCAGCAGTCGCCCAGGACAGGGGGTCAATCAGCCCCAGCATTTT.

V gene TRBV29-1 combines with J gene TRBJ1-1; 7 nucleotides align to TRBD1. Unmatched junction bases numbered 8, after V lost 4 bases and J lost 0 bases. The CDR3 is 15 amino acids. The germline gives CDR1 SQVTM, CDR2 ANQGSEA. The DNA of the CDR3 is TGCAGCGTTGTAGGGGACAGCCTTATGAACACTGAAGCTTTCTTT. Translating gives CSVVGDSLMNTEAFF.

V usage is TRBV5-1 and J usage is TRBJ2-5; 7 bases align to TRBD1. The germline gives CDR1 SGHRS, CDR2 YFSETQ. The CDR3 runs to 15 residues. After removal of 7 bases from V and 1 base from J, the junction contained 10 bases not matched to a gene. CDR3 sequence reads: CASRHSTGLQETQYF. The CDR3 region has the DNA TGCGCCAGCCGCCACTCGACAGGGCTCCAAGAGACCCAGTACTTC.

This clone was observed a single time. This chain uses TRBV19 with TRBJ2-3; 13 nucleotides agree with TRBD2. This CDR3 is built from 18 residues. Per the germline V gene, CDR1 is LNHDA and CDR2 is SQIVND (reference sequence). Trimming took 3 bases from V and 3 from J; bases not matched to a gene: 9. The CDR3 DNA sequence: TGTGCCAGTAGTATGTCCGTTGCGGGACTAGCGGGAACAGATACGCAGTATTTT. Protein: CASSMSVAGLAGTDTQYF. The full variable domain, completed using reference TRBV19 and TRBJ2-3, is DGGITQSPKYLFRKEGQNVTLSCEQNLNHDAMYWYRQDPGQGLRLIYYSQIVNDFQKGDIAEGYSVSREKKESFPLTVTSAQKNPTAFYLCASSMSVAGLAGTDTQYFGPGTRLTVL.

The chain combines TRBV5-1 with TRBJ2-5, with D unclear. V lost 0 bases to trimming and J lost 3 bases, with 9 bases between them. CDR3 length: 14 residues. Germline V gene lookup returns CDR1 SGHRS and CDR2 YFSETQ. CDR3 coding DNA: TGCGCCAGCAGCTTGGACCCGCACAAAGAGACCCAGTACTTC. It codes for CASSLDPHKETQYF.

There are a few counts of this clone. V is TRBV4-2 and J is TRBJ1-1, with D tentatively TRBD1 (6 bases). Germline V gene lookup returns CDR1 LGHNA and CDR2 YNFKEQ. The V end lost 2 bases, the J end lost 7 bases, and 11 bases lay between the germline ends. The CDR3 has 13 residues. DNA for the CDR3: TGTGCCAGCAGCCAACAGACAGGCGGTGAAGCTTTCTTT. Amino acids: CASSQQTGGEAFF.

The CDR3 sequence: CASSAMTWGGSTEAFF. As DNA, the CDR3 is TGTGCCAGCAGCGCTATGACTTGGGGGGGCTCCACTGAAGCTTTCTTT. The chain carries TRBV9 and TRBJ1-1; weak D call: TRBD1 (6 bases). Germline values: CDR1 SGDLS, CDR2 YYNGEE. V lost 3 bases to trimming and J lost 4 bases, with 19 bases between them. The CDR3 totals 16 residues. The full variable domain, rest sourced from reference TRBV9 and TRBJ1-1, is DSGVTQTPKHLITATGQRVTLRCSPRSGDLSVYWYQQSLDQGLQFLIQYYNGEERAKGNILERFSAQQFPDLHSELNLSSLELGDSALYFCASSAMTWGGSTEAFFGQGTRLTVV.

This chain connects TRBV12-5 to TRBJ1-2, with 7 bases lining up with TRBD1. This CDR3 has 16 residues. Germline-derived CDR1 and CDR2 are LGHNT and FRNRAP. The V segment lost 1 base and the J segment 3 bases; nucleotides outside the gene matches: 8. This CDR3 reads CASGLGTGNWDYGYTF. In DNA, the CDR3 is TGTGCTAGTGGTTTGGGGACAGGAAATTGGGACTATGGCTACACCTTC.

The gene calls are TRBV25-1 and TRBJ2-7, with TRBD2 matching 11 bases. The germline V gene has CDR1 MGHDK and CDR2 SYGVNS. Trimming took 3 bases from V and 3 from J; bases not matched to a gene: 4. The CDR3 is 15 residues long. In DNA form, the CDR3 reads TGTGCCAGCAGTGATTGGGGACTAGCGGTCTACGAGCAGTACTTC. Translation: CASSDWGLAVYEQYF.